These 9 T cell receptor beta chains were sequenced from one sample in a study of neoadjuvant anti-PD-1 for oral cavity cancer. The time point denotes: after neoadjuvant nivolumab, at surgical resection. Generated by immunoSEQ multiplex PCR, the TCRdb table keeps only in-frame clones and is missing some. The data show around 14,000 clones, with roughly 69% seen just once and 2% to 2.5% held by the top ten. Material: PBMCs, obtained after nivolumab (anti-PD-1) treatment. Receptors originate from a person aged 35 to 85 with oral cavity squamous cell carcinoma.

The rearrangement links TRBV11-1 to TRBJ2-5; a possible D gene is TRBD1 (5 bases). The germline V and J ends were trimmed by 4 bases and 3 bases, with 12 bases remaining between them. The CDR3 covers 14 residues. Germline V gene sequence: CDR1 SGHAT, CDR2 FQDESV (reference sequence). CDR3 loop: CASSSLAGKETQYF. The CDR3 region has the DNA TGTGCCAGCAGCTCGCTCGCAGGGAAAGAGACCCAGTACTTC.

The V gene is TRBV14, the J gene TRBJ1-2; TRBD1 agrees at 8 bases. The CDR3 sequence is 15 residues long. CDR1 and CDR2 (germline): SGHDN, FVKESK. Trimming cost V 4 bases and J 4 bases; bases outside gene matches: 8. DNA of the CDR3: TGTGCCAGCAGCCCGGGACAGGAACGACTCTATGGCTACACCTTC. Protein: CASSPGQERLYGYTF. Variable domain in full (rest from reference TRBV14 and TRBJ1-2): EAGVTQFPSHSVIEKGQTVTLRCDPISGHDNLYWYRRVMGKEIKFLLHFVKESKQDESGMPNNRFLAERTGGTYSTLKVQPAELEDSGVYFCASSPGQERLYGYTFGSGTRLTVV.

This chain joins TRBV27 and TRBJ2-7; 9 bases map to TRBD1. The CDR3 is 15 amino acids. Looked up from germline, CDR1 is MNHEY and CDR2 is SMNVEV (reference sequence). V lost 5 bases to trimming and J lost 2 bases; unmatched junction nucleotides: 7. CDR3 coding DNA: TGTGCCAGCAGTGCACCGGGACAGGGCCCCTACGAGCAGTACTTC. Amino acid sequence: CASSAPGQGPYEQYF.

This rearrangement joins TRBV4-1 to TRBJ1-1; 7 bases line up with TRBD1. There are 16 residues in the CDR3. The germline CDR1 and CDR2 sequences are MGHRA and YSYEKL. V was pared by 4 bases and J by 4 bases, with 12 bases of the junction left unmatched. For the CDR3, the DNA is TGCGCCAGCAGCCCCGACAGGGAGGGTTGGACCACTGAAGCTTTCTTT. This codes for CASSPDREGWTTEAFF.

There are a few counts of this clone. This CDR3 is CASSMGQITGELFF. The CDR3 region has the DNA TGTGCCAGTAGTATGGGGCAGATCACCGGGGAGCTGTTTTTT. This sequence joins TRBV19 and TRBJ2-2; D is perhaps TRBD1 (5 bases). The CDR3 loop spans 14 amino acids. Germline values: CDR1 LNHDA, CDR2 SQIVND (reference sequence). Trimming stripped 3 bases from V and 4 bases from J, with 9 bases between.

This chain joins TRBV19 and TRBJ2-2; D ambiguous. Trimming pared 5 bases from V and 7 bases from J, leaving 14 bases between. The CDR3 extends over 14 amino acids. Germline assignment: CDR1 LNHDA and CDR2 SQIVND (reference sequence). CDR3 amino acids: CASSGSSAYGELFF. The CDR3 DNA reads TGTGCCAGTAGTGGCAGTTCGGCATACGGGGAGCTGTTTTTT.

The chain links TRBV5-4 to TRBJ2-1; TRBD2 matches 8 bases. The CDR3 contains 15 residues. Germline V gene lookup returns CDR1 SGHNT and CDR2 YYREEE (reference sequence). J was trimmed by 4 bases and V by 0 bases; bases with no gene match: 3. The CDR3 protein is CASSLGTSSYNEQFF. The CDR3 DNA is TGTGCCAGCAGCTTGGGGACTAGCAGTTACAATGAGCAGTTCTTC.

This clone was counted between two and nine times. The chain uses TRBV18 and TRBJ1-5; D gene unclear. This CDR3 has 16 amino acids. Germline values: CDR1 KGHSH, CDR2 LQKENI. The ends were cut back, 3 bases at V and 1 base at J, with 13 bases in the middle. The CDR3 protein is CASSPGQGYSNQPQHF. In nucleotides, the CDR3 is TGTGCCAGCTCACCCGGCCAAGGCTACAGCAATCAGCCCCAGCATTTT.

The chain is built from TRBV28 and TRBJ1-2; D gene unclear. Germline V gene lookup returns CDR1 MDHEN and CDR2 SYDVKM. CDR3 length: 15 residues. Trimming pared 9 bases from V and 0 bases from J, leaving 17 bases between. The CDR3 coding sequence is TGTGCCAGTTCAGGTACCGATTCCTCTAACTATGGCTACACCTTC. It codes for CASSGTDSSNYGYTF.